This entry lists 25 T cell receptor beta chains sequenced from one sample in a study of cytomegalovirus exposure and HLA in healthy donors. It was with 60 Vbeta and 13 Jbeta primers that the PCR ran. Clones were sequenced by immunoSEQ multiplex PCR, and TCRdb holds only the in-frame ones, with some missing. This sample lists approximately 92,000 clones; its ten largest clones have 3% to 4%. Material for sequencing was PBMCs. These TCRs come from a woman in her 30s in good health and CMV-seronegative.

This CDR3 is CATSRDFAGVVYEQYF. The DNA for the CDR3 is TGTGCCACCAGCAGAGATTTTGCGGGGGTCGTCTACGAGCAGTACTTC. This chain connects TRBV15 to TRBJ2-7, with 7 bases fitting TRBD2. Germline V CDR1 and CDR2: LNHNV, YYDKDF (reference sequence). This CDR3 is 16 amino acids long. The V gene end was trimmed by 0 bases and the J gene end by 3 bases; junction bases not matched to a gene: 8.

The chain uses TRBV5-1 and TRBJ1-1; 8 bases align to TRBD1. CDR1 and CDR2 from the germline V gene are SGHRS and YFSETQ. V dropped 6 bases and J dropped 1; count of bases not matched to a gene: 5. The CDR3 has 14 residues. Here the CDR3 DNA reads TGCGCCAGCAAACGGACAGGGCCGAACACTGAAGCTTTCTTT. As protein: CASKRTGPNTEAFF.

The chain links TRBV10-3 to TRBJ2-5; 12 bases are shared with TRBD2. After removal of 8 bases from V and 4 bases from J, the junction contained 2 bases not matched to a gene. The CDR3 is 13 amino acids. Germline-derived CDR1 and CDR2 are ENHRY and SYGVKD. CDR3 amino acids: CAIRLAGAETQYF. For the CDR3, the DNA is TGTGCCATCCGACTAGCGGGAGCAGAGACCCAGTACTTC.

The V gene is TRBV7-9, the J gene TRBJ2-2; 9 bases map to TRBD1. The V gene's germline CDR1 is SEHNR and CDR2 FQNEAQ (reference sequence). After removal of 5 bases from V and 4 bases from J, the junction contained 8 bases not matched to a gene. The length of the CDR3 is 16 residues. The chain's CDR3 is CASSPPGQGGTGELFF. The DNA of the CDR3 is TGTGCCAGCAGCCCCCCGGGACAGGGAGGCACCGGGGAGCTGTTTTTT.

The CDR3 is CATQPGGSLNTEAFF. The CDR3 nucleotides read TGTGCCACCCAGCCAGGGGGGTCACTGAACACTGAAGCTTTCTTT. The chain links TRBV10-3 to TRBJ1-1; 7 bases map to TRBD1. The V segment lost 10 bases and the J segment 0 bases; nucleotides outside the gene matches: 11. The CDR3 covers 15 residues. CDR1 ENHRY and CDR2 SYGVKD come from the germline V gene.

The chain is built from TRBV27 and TRBJ2-7, with D perhaps TRBD2 (5 bases). CDR1 is MNHEY, CDR2 SMNVEV, per germline (reference sequence). The V end was cut by 3 bases, the J end by 0 bases, with 12 bases between. The CDR3 is 15 amino acids. This chain's CDR3 is CASSLEVGSSYEQYF. Here the CDR3 DNA reads TGTGCCAGCAGTTTGGAGGTGGGAAGCTCCTACGAGCAGTACTTC.

The chain employs TRBV30 and TRBJ1-1; 8 bases are a match to TRBD1. Germline-derived CDR1 and CDR2 are GTSNPN and SVGIG (reference sequence). J gave up 5 bases and V 5 bases, and 10 bases lay outside the gene matches. The CDR3 covers 14 residues. CDR3 loop: CAWGQGALGTEAFF. In DNA form, the CDR3 reads TGTGCCTGGGGGCAGGGGGCTTTGGGGACTGAAGCTTTCTTT.

This sequence joins TRBV28 and TRBJ2-5; D is uncertain. The germline V gene has CDR1 MDHEN and CDR2 SYDVKM. The CDR3 has 12 amino acids. Trimming removed 1 base from V and 2 bases from J, with 2 bases in between. CDR3 region: CASSLLQETQYF. DNA of the CDR3: TGTGCCAGCAGTTTATTACAAGAGACCCAGTACTTC.

The chain joins TRBV7-9 to TRBJ2-3, with 7 nucleotides matching TRBD2. The germline gives CDR1 SEHNR, CDR2 FQNEAQ (reference sequence). The CDR3 runs 16 residues. Unmatched junction bases numbered 6, after V lost 0 bases and J lost 3 bases. The CDR3 loop reads CASSLAGGTDTDTQYF. As DNA, the CDR3 is TGTGCCAGCAGCTTAGCGGGGGGGACGGATACAGATACGCAGTATTTT. The entire variable domain, with the rest obtained from reference TRBV7-9 and TRBJ2-3, is as follows: DTGVSQNPRHKITKRGQNVTFRCDPISEHNRLYWYRQTLGQGPEFLTYFQNEAQLEKSRLLSDRFSAERPKGSFSTLEIQRTEQGDSAMYLCASSLAGGTDTDTQYFGPGTRLTVL.

The chain joins TRBV30 to TRBJ2-1; D gene ambiguous. V gave up 7 bases and J gave up 2 bases, with 6 bases separating them. This CDR3 spans 11 amino acids. Germline CDR1 is GTSNPN and CDR2 is SVGIG (reference sequence). Here the CDR3 reads CAFTPYNEQFF. The CDR3 DNA is TGTGCCTTCACACCCTACAATGAGCAGTTCTTC.

The CDR3 loop is CASNAQAPLPGELFF. The CDR3 region has the DNA TGTGCCAGCAACGCCCAAGCCCCCTTGCCCGGGGAGCTGTTTTTT. V is TRBV27 and J is TRBJ2-2; D gene uncertain. The germline V and J ends were trimmed by 7 bases and 6 bases, with 18 bases remaining between them. The germline V gene has CDR1 MNHEY and CDR2 SMNVEV (reference sequence). CDR3 length: 15 residues.

V and J are TRBV7-9 and TRBJ2-7; 7 positions agree with TRBD1. The length of the CDR3 is 15 residues. Germline lookup yields CDR1 SEHNR and CDR2 FQNEAQ (reference sequence). With V trimmed by 2 bases and J by 6 bases, 10 bases remained unmatched. CDR3 amino acids: CASSLISTGSAEQYF. The CDR3 nucleotides read TGTGCCAGCAGCTTAATTTCGACAGGGTCGGCCGAGCAGTACTTC.

The chain recombines TRBV5-6 with TRBJ2-1; D gene ambiguous. V was trimmed by 0 bases and J by 5 bases, leaving 6 bases between them. The CDR3 runs to 13 residues. In germline, CDR1 is SGHDT, CDR2 YYEEEE. The CDR3 protein is CASSLDGDNEQFF. In nucleotides, the CDR3 is TGTGCCAGCAGCTTGGACGGTGACAATGAGCAGTTCTTC.

V gene TRBV19 combines with J gene TRBJ1-2; TRBD1 is a possible D gene (5 bases). CDR3 length equals 13 residues. Germline V gives CDR1 LNHDA, CDR2 SQIVND (reference sequence). V was trimmed by 4 bases and J by 4 bases, leaving 10 bases between them. The CDR3 coding sequence is TGTGCCAGTAGTAGAGACAGATTCTATGGCTACACCTTC. This encodes CASSRDRFYGYTF.

The chain couples TRBV5-1 to TRBJ1-3, with 8 bases identical to TRBD1. The CDR3 spans 16 residues. V lost 2 bases and J lost 4; bases outside the gene matches: 8. The germline V gene encodes CDR1 SGHRS and CDR2 YFSETQ. DNA for the CDR3: TGCGCCAGCAGCTTTAATCGCCGGGACAGGGGAAACACCATATATTTT. Translation: CASSFNRRDRGNTIYF.

This sequence joins TRBV4-1 and TRBJ2-1, with a possible D match to TRBD1 (5 bases). There are 18 residues in the CDR3. V lost 0 bases and J lost 1, with 16 bases in between. The germline V gene has CDR1 MGHRA and CDR2 YSYEKL. The DNA of the CDR3 is TGCGCCAGCAGCCAAGACTCGTGGGGCACTCAGTCCTACAATGAGCAGTTCTTC. This gives the protein CASSQDSWGTQSYNEQFF.

This chain uses TRBV27 with TRBJ1-2; no clear D gene. CDR3 length: 16 amino acids. Germline CDR1 reads MNHEY; CDR2 reads SMNVEV (reference sequence). Trimming removed 5 bases at V and 3 bases at J, with 19 bases between. In nucleotides, the CDR3 is TGTGCCAGCAGTCCAAATCGACCCGTTCAGGACTATGGCTACACCTTC. This encodes CASSPNRPVQDYGYTF.

V usage is TRBV5-5 and J usage is TRBJ2-7; 8 nucleotides match TRBD2. Germline CDR1 SGHKS, CDR2 YYEKEE (reference sequence). V lost 6 bases, J lost 3 bases, and 11 bases stayed unmatched. The CDR3 spans 15 residues. The CDR3 DNA follows: TGTGCCAGCAACCTCCAGCGGGCGGGGGGCTACGAGCAGTACTTC. It encodes CASNLQRAGGYEQYF.

This chain uses TRBV5-1 with TRBJ2-3; possible D gene TRBD1, 5 bases. Germline V gene lookup returns CDR1 SGHRS and CDR2 YFSETQ. V was pared by 7 bases and J by 3 bases, with 9 bases between. The CDR3 loop spans 12 amino acids. CDR3 nucleotides: TGCGCCAGCCTAGGACAAACAGATACGCAGTATTTT. Translated: CASLGQTDTQYF.

The rearrangement uses TRBV7-2 and TRBJ2-3; possibly TRBD1 for D (5 bases). This CDR3 is 14 amino acids long. Per germline, CDR1 SGHTA and CDR2 FQGNSA. The V end was cut by 1 base, the J end by 5 bases, with 10 bases between. CDR3 region: CASSLEGVGDTQYF. The CDR3 nucleotides read TGTGCCAGCAGCTTAGAAGGGGTGGGAGATACGCAGTATTTT.

The chain combines TRBV9 with TRBJ1-1, with D uncertain. In germline, CDR1 is SGDLS, CDR2 YYNGEE. CDR3 length: 14 amino acids. With 0 bases removed from V and 2 bases from J, the gap between germline ends came to 8 bases. DNA for the CDR3: TGTGCCAGCAGCGTAGAACCGACAAACACTGAAGCTTTCTTT. Translated: CASSVEPTNTEAFF.

The chain recombines TRBV7-3 with TRBJ2-5, with 8 bases that match TRBD2. From germline, CDR1 is SGHTA and CDR2 FQGTGA. The junction had 6 bases not matched to a gene; V was cut back by 5 bases and J by 4 bases. CDR3 length equals 14 residues. The CDR3 bases are TGTGCCAGCAGCGTGGACGGGAGGGGAGAGACCCAGTACTTC. The encoded protein is CASSVDGRGETQYF.

J is TRBJ2-2 and V is TRBV27, with a possible D match to TRBD1 (6 bases). This CDR3 has 16 residues. The V end lost 5 bases, the J end lost 1 base, and 14 bases lay between the germline ends. Germline V CDR1 and CDR2: MNHEY, SMNVEV (reference sequence). The CDR3 coding sequence is TGTGCCAGCAGTCTAGACAGGATCTTGAACACCGGGGAGCTGTTTTTT. This translates into CASSLDRILNTGELFF.

The chain couples TRBV5-1 to TRBJ2-1; 11 nucleotides align to TRBD2. The V gene's germline CDR1 is SGHRS and CDR2 YFSETQ. The CDR3 runs 16 residues. V was pared by 0 bases and J by 7 bases, with 6 bases of the junction left unmatched. The CDR3 nucleotides are TGCGCCAGCAGCTTGGCCGGGACTAGCGGCAGGAATGAGCAGTTCTTC. This gives the protein CASSLAGTSGRNEQFF.

The V call is TRBV28, the J call TRBJ2-7; tentative D call: TRBD1 (5 bases). Trimming stripped 2 bases from V and 4 bases from J, with 15 bases between. The CDR3 extends over 15 amino acids. From germline, CDR1 is MDHEN and CDR2 SYDVKM. CDR3 region: CASSLEAGQGYEQYF. Written as DNA, the CDR3 is TGTGCCAGCAGTTTAGAGGCAGGGCAAGGTTACGAGCAGTACTTC. Full variable domain (remainder filled in from reference TRBV28 and TRBJ2-7): DVKVTQSSRYLVKRTGEKVFLECVQDMDHENMFWYRQDPGLGLRLIYFSYDVKMKEKGDIPEGYSVSREKKERFSLILESASTNQTSMYLCASSLEAGQGYEQYFGPGTRLTVT.